This is a list of T cell receptor beta chains from one sample in a study of shared clonotypes between healthy human individuals. Produced via immunoSEQ multiplex PCR; TCRdb's table is partial and in-frame only. The sample lists about 2 million clones; about 95% were seen once. Input material: naive CD8+ T cells sorted from blood. These receptors all stem from a man between 18 and 29 years old in good health. CDR3s include the opening cysteine and the closing phenylalanine or tryptophan. The D gene is left open where the match is weak. Some rows mark clone size as missing; the rest say once, few, many or name a class of expanded clone.

j_call	d_call	clone_size	v_call	cdr3_aa	cdr3_nt
TRBJ1-2	NA	NA	TRBV27	CASRPRNFYGYTF	TGTGCCAGCAGGCCCCGGAATTTCTATGGCTACACCTTC
TRBJ1-6	NA	NA	TRBV19	CATGQSSYNSPLHF	TGTGCCACCGGACAAAGCTCCTATAATTCACCCCTCCACTTT
TRBJ2-2	NA	NA	TRBV5-1	CASSSVGPPTGELFF	TGCGCCAGCAGCTCGGTTGGACCCCCCACCGGGGAGCTGTTTTTT
TRBJ2-3	NA	once	TRBV6-1	CASSPAVVALDTQYF	TGTGCCAGCAGCCCCGCAGTGGTAGCGTTAGATACGCAGTATTTT
TRBJ2-7	NA	NA	TRBV6-5	CASSYTGPHEQYF	TGTGCCAGCAGTTATACAGGCCCCCACGAGCAGTACTTC
TRBJ2-7	NA	NA	TRBV5-6	CASGGNSYEQYF	TGTGCCAGCGGAGGTAATTCCTACGAGCAGTACTTC
TRBJ2-1	NA	NA	TRBV29-1	CNVEGQGFF	TGCAACGTTGAGGGCCAGGGCTTCTTC
TRBJ2-1	NA	once	TRBV11-2	CASSLVSPWDNEQFF	TGTGCCAGCAGCTTAGTCTCCCCTTGGGACAATGAGCAGTTCTTC
TRBJ2-7	TRBD2	NA	TRBV4-1	CASSQVGRGNEQYF	TGCGCCAGCAGCCAAGTCGGGAGGGGGAACGAGCAGTACTTC
TRBJ1-6	NA	NA	TRBV4-3	CASSQDSTVGSSYNSPLHF	TGCGCCAGCAGCCAAGATTCGACAGTCGGGAGCTCCTATAATTCACCCCTCCACTTT
TRBJ2-3	NA	NA	TRBV7-6	CASSLGPGADTQYF	TGTGCCAGCAGCTTAGGACCTGGCGCAGATACGCAGTATTTT
TRBJ2-1	NA	NA	TRBV28	CASSPPPRDEQFF	TGTGCCAGCTCGCCGCCCCCTAGGGATGAGCAGTTCTTC
TRBJ2-7	NA	once	TRBV10-2	CASSQGSEQYF	TGCGCCAGCAGTCAGGGTTCCGAGCAGTACTTC
TRBJ2-3	NA	NA	TRBV6-1	CASSEFRVLSTDTQYF	TGTGCCAGCAGTGAATTCAGGGTGCTGAGCACAGATACGCAGTATTTT
TRBJ1-6	TRBD1	NA	TRBV19	CASSWTGDLSPLHF	TGTGCCAGTAGCTGGACAGGGGACCTTTCACCCCTCCACTTT
TRBJ1-5	NA	NA	TRBV7-3	CASSCNFRGAPLDNQPQHF	TGTGCCAGCAGCTGCAATTTCCGGGGCGCCCCCTTGGACAATCAGCCCCAGCATTTT
TRBJ2-5	NA	NA	TRBV9	CASSVAGQETQYF	TGTGCCAGCAGCGTAGCGGGGCAAGAGACCCAGTACTTC
TRBJ2-2	NA	NA	TRBV27	CASIQGGGTNTGELFF	TGTGCCAGCATCCAAGGAGGGGGGACCAACACCGGGGAGCTGTTTTTT
TRBJ2-3	TRBD2	NA	TRBV7-8	CASSLRLAGGEGYTDTQYF	TGTGCCAGCAGCTTACGTCTAGCGGGAGGGGAGGGTTACACAGATACGCAGTATTTT
TRBJ2-7	NA	NA	TRBV7-2	CASSPLGEQYF	TGTGCCAGCAGCCCCCTCGGCGAGCAGTACTTC
TRBJ1-1	NA	NA	TRBV5-4	CASGTLDMNTEAFF	TGTGCCAGTGGGACTCTGGACATGAACACTGAAGCTTTCTTT
TRBJ2-7	NA	once	TRBV4-1	CASSQVVLDLRSHEQYF	TGCGCCAGCAGCCAAGTCGTCCTCGACCTACGAAGCCACGAGCAGTACTTC
TRBJ1-1	NA	few	TRBV14	CASSQDPLTPQGTEAFF	TGTGCCAGCAGCCAAGATCCACTAACCCCCCAGGGCACTGAAGCTTTCTTT
TRBJ2-1	TRBD2	NA	TRBV9	CASSVSGGVLNEQFF	TGTGCCAGCAGCGTTAGCGGGGGGGTCTTGAATGAGCAGTTCTTC
TRBJ1-2	NA	NA	TRBV27	CASSPEGDFNYGYTF	TGTGCCAGCAGCCCGGAGGGAGACTTTAACTATGGCTACACCTTC
TRBJ1-2	TRBD1	NA	TRBV28	CASRQTGGLSGYTF	TGTGCCAGCAGACAAACAGGGGGTCTGTCTGGCTACACCTTC
TRBJ1-2	NA	NA	TRBV4-1	CASSQEGSVLYGYTF	TGCGCCAGCAGCCAAGAGGGGTCTGTGTTATATGGCTACACCTTC
TRBJ1-5	NA	NA	TRBV27	CAKAGGAGQPQHF	TGTGCCAAAGCGGGGGGCGCGGGTCAGCCCCAGCATTTT
TRBJ2-1	NA	once	TRBV7-3	CASSLREGGDNEQFF	TGTGCCAGCAGCTTAAGAGAGGGCGGGGACAATGAGCAGTTCTTC
TRBJ1-1	NA	NA	TRBV7-6	CASSLSGYSNTEAFF	TGTGCCAGCAGCTTATCAGGGTACTCGAACACTGAAGCTTTCTTT
TRBJ1-1	NA	NA	TRBV4-3	CASSQGRGVGGMNTEAFF	TGCGCCAGCAGCCAAGGTAGGGGAGTCGGGGGGATGAACACTGAAGCTTTCTTT
TRBJ2-5	TRBD2	NA	TRBV28	CASSLTGTSEETQYF	TGTGCCAGCAGTTTAACCGGGACTAGCGAAGAGACCCAGTACTTC
TRBJ1-2	TRBD1	NA	TRBV19	CATSTGENYGYTF	TGTGCCACTTCGACAGGGGAGAACTATGGCTACACCTTC
TRBJ1-2	NA	NA	TRBV28	CASSLYNGLGYTF	TGTGCCAGCAGTTTATATAATGGTCTTGGCTACACCTTC
TRBJ1-6	TRBD1	NA	TRBV13	CASSLGQGAVIGSPLHF	TGTGCCAGCAGCTTAGGTCAGGGGGCAGTAATCGGTTCACCCCTCCACTTT
TRBJ2-7	TRBD2	NA	TRBV11-1	CASSWGGGEPYEQYF	TGTGCCAGCAGCTGGGGCGGGGGAGAACCCTACGAGCAGTACTTC
TRBJ2-7	TRBD2	NA	TRBV6-5	CASSELLAHEQYF	TGTGCCAGCAGTGAGCTACTAGCGCACGAGCAGTACTTC
TRBJ2-3	NA	NA	TRBV19	CASSTPFERGYTDTQYF	TGTGCCAGTAGTACTCCCTTTGAGAGGGGGTACACAGATACGCAGTATTTT
TRBJ2-7	TRBD2	NA	TRBV9	CASSVAPGGYEQYF	TGTGCCAGCAGCGTAGCTCCGGGGGGATACGAGCAGTACTTC
TRBJ1-5	NA	NA	TRBV27	CASSTQSPVTDQPQHF	TGTGCCAGCAGTACACAGAGCCCAGTTACAGATCAGCCCCAGCATTTT
TRBJ2-7	TRBD1	NA	TRBV5-1	CASSFDRGPSYEQYF	TGCGCCAGCAGCTTCGACAGGGGACCCTCCTACGAGCAGTACTTC
TRBJ2-7	NA	few	TRBV6-6	CASRERAGFYEQYF	TGTGCCAGCAGAGAAAGGGCAGGCTTCTACGAGCAGTACTTC
TRBJ1-6	TRBD1	NA	TRBV4-1	CASSQGTAEDGSPLHF	TGCGCCAGCAGCCAGGGGACAGCTGAGGACGGTTCACCCCTCCACTTT
TRBJ2-7	NA	NA	TRBV27	CASSFRDGTYEQYF	TGTGCCAGCAGTTTCCGGGACGGCACCTACGAGCAGTACTTC
TRBJ2-7	TRBD2	NA	TRBV4-3	CASSQDRPSGSYEQYF	TGCGCCAGCAGCCAAGATAGGCCTAGCGGGAGTTACGAGCAGTACTTC
TRBJ2-3	TRBD2	NA	TRBV6-1	CASSEWERGTTDTQYF	TGTGCCAGCAGTGAATGGGAGCGGGGGACCACAGATACGCAGTATTTT
TRBJ1-2	TRBD1	NA	TRBV27	CASRGQGLYGYTF	TGTGCCAGCAGAGGACAGGGCTTATATGGCTACACCTTC
TRBJ2-7	NA	NA	TRBV30	CAWSVDTPSEQYF	TGTGCCTGGAGTGTTGACACCCCCTCCGAGCAGTACTTC
TRBJ2-7	NA	NA	TRBV27	CASSYSGTYEQYF	TGTGCCAGCAGTTATTCAGGGACCTACGAGCAGTACTTC
TRBJ2-1	TRBD2	NA	TRBV27	CASSLSMSGGGNEQFF	TGTGCCAGCAGTTTATCGATGTCCGGGGGGGGCAATGAGCAGTTCTTC